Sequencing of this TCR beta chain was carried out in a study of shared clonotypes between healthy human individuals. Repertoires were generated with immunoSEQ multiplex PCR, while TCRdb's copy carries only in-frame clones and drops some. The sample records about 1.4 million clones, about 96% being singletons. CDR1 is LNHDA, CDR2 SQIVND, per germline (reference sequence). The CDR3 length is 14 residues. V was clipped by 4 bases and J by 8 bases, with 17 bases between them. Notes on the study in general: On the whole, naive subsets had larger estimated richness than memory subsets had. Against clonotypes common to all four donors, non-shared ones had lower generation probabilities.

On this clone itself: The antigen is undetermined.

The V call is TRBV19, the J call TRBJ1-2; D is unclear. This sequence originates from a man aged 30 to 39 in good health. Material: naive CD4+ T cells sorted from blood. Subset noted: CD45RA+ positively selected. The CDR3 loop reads CASSTLSGPTGYTF. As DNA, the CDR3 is TGTGCCAGTAGTACCCTTAGCGGGCCGACCGGCTACACCTTC.